These 20 T cell receptor beta chains came from one sample sequenced in a study of human T cells and chemical hapten exposure. A single record per CDR3 protein comes from TCRdb applying MiXCR to the RACE reads. Seen here are 180,000 or so distinct CDR3 sequences, around 20% observed once, and the top ten hold approximately 6.7%. Time point meaning: patch test 1, 2 weeks after DPC sensitization. Treatment specified: therapeutic diphenylcyclopropenone sensitization with weekly scalp DPC. This material consisted of whole blood, taken in connection with sensitization to the hapten diphenylcyclopropenone (DPC). Source of these receptors: a woman in her forties or fifties with alopecia areata. Some clones in this sample may be carry-over from other donors' samples.

This clonotype was seen more than once but under ten times. The gene calls are TRBV2 and TRBJ2-5; either TRBD1 or TRBD2 may fit D (5 bases each). The CDR3 consists of 15 residues. Germline V gene sequence: CDR1 SNHLY, CDR2 FYNNEI. The V end was cut by 7 bases, the J end by 5 bases, with 20 bases between. The CDR3 DNA follows: TGTGCCAGCACTTCGGGGCGGCAATATGGCGAGACCCAGTACTTC. The encoded protein is CASTSGRQYGETQYF.

This chain joins TRBV10-3 and TRBJ2-1, with TRBD2 matching 10 bases. V lost 3 bases to trimming and J lost 0 bases; unmatched junction nucleotides: 2. Germline V gene sequence: CDR1 ENHRY, CDR2 SYGVKD. This CDR3 has 16 residues. Written as DNA, the CDR3 is TGTGCCATCAGTGACGCTAGCGGGAGCTCCTACAATGAGCAGTTCTTC. Protein sequence: CAISDASGSSYNEQFF.

The chain combines TRBV4-2 with TRBJ1-2, with a weak D call TRBD1 (5 bases). Germline loops: CDR1 LGHNA, CDR2 YNFKEQ. The CDR3 totals 15 residues. V gave up 1 base and J gave up 5 bases, with 14 bases separating them. In DNA form, the CDR3 reads TGTGCCAGCAGCCAAGGCGGAGGGGCGGGATATGGCTACACCTTC. Protein product: CASSQGGGAGYGYTF.

The V gene is TRBV20-1, the J gene TRBJ2-3, with D perhaps TRBD1 (5 bases). The CDR3 contains 13 residues. Germline-derived CDR1 and CDR2 are DFQATT and SNEGSKA (reference sequence). Trimming left V 5 bases short and J 3 bases short, with 12 bases between. The DNA of the CDR3 is TGCAGTGCTCCCCCGCAGGGAACAGATACGCAGTATTTT. Translation gives CSAPPQGTDTQYF.

This clonotype was seen a few times. The V and J genes are TRBV6-1 and TRBJ2-1, with D possibly matching TRBD2 (6 bases). Deletions cut 5 bases from V and 0 bases from J, with 14 bases between. CDR3 size: 16 residues. Germline V gene lookup returns CDR1 MNHNS and CDR2 SASEGT. CDR3 in DNA: TGTGCCAGCAGTCAACTACGGGACTCCTCCTACAATGAGCAGTTCTTC. It yields the protein CASSQLRDSSYNEQFF.

This clonotype was found many times. This chain joins TRBV7-2 and TRBJ1-1; weak D call: TRBD1 (5 bases). There are 13 residues in the CDR3. Germline-derived CDR1 and CDR2 are SGHTA and FQGNSA. V gave up 1 base and J gave up 10 bases, with 13 bases separating them. Here the CDR3 reads CASSLDGAGLAFF. The CDR3 coding sequence is TGTGCCAGCAGCTTAGACGGGGCCGGCCTAGCTTTCTTT.

This clonotype was observed many times. The J gene is TRBJ2-3, the V gene TRBV7-9; TRBD2 might be the D (6 bases). CDR3 size: 14 residues. Trimming removed 5 bases from V and 0 bases from J, with 9 bases in between. Germline CDR1 and CDR2: SEHNR and FQNEAQ (reference sequence). CDR3 nucleotides: TGTGCCAGCAGCCCGGGACTGAGCACAGATACGCAGTATTTT. Translation gives CASSPGLSTDTQYF.

This clonotype turned up a few times. The chain links TRBV27 to TRBJ1-6; D is possibly TRBD1 (6 bases). The V gene lost 2 bases and the J gene lost 7 bases, with 15 bases spanning the gap. Per the germline V gene, CDR1 is MNHEY and CDR2 is SMNVEV (reference sequence). The length of the CDR3 is 16 residues. The CDR3 nucleotides are TGTGCCAGCAGTTTAAATCGGGACAACCTAAATTCACCCCTCCACTTT. This codes for CASSLNRDNLNSPLHF.

The DNA for the CDR3 is TGCGCCAGCAGTGGTGACAGGCAGTGGACAGATACGCAGTATTTT. Translated, it gives CASSGDRQWTDTQYF. The V gene is TRBV10-1, the J gene TRBJ2-3, with TRBD1 as a possible D gene (6 bases). Trimming removed 4 bases from V and 3 bases from J, with 14 bases in between. Germline CDR1 and CDR2: WNHNN and SYGVQD (reference sequence). The CDR3 sequence is 15 residues long.

This sequence joins TRBV29-1 and TRBJ2-7; possible D gene TRBD2, 6 bases. CDR1 and CDR2 from the germline V gene are SQVTM and ANQGSEA. This CDR3 region has 13 residues. Trimming took off 7 bases at V and 4 bases at J, with 17 bases between the two ends. CDR3 in amino acids: CSAEIGGNYEQYF. Written as DNA, the CDR3 is TGCAGCGCGGAAATCGGGGGTAATTACGAGCAGTACTTC.

This clonotype was recorded at least ten times. The rearrangement uses TRBV5-1 and TRBJ2-7, with TRBD2 matching over 10 bases. Trimming cost V 3 bases and J 1 base; bases outside gene matches: 7. The CDR3 consists of 16 residues. CDR1 SGHRS and CDR2 YFSETQ come from the germline V gene. CDR3 sequence reads: CASSSLAGAGSYEQYF. Written as DNA, the CDR3 is TGCGCCAGCAGCTCCCTAGCGGGAGCGGGGTCCTACGAGCAGTACTTC.

In its sample, this clonotype was seen a few times. V is TRBV5-6 and J is TRBJ1-2; possible D gene TRBD1, 5 bases. CDR1 SGHDT and CDR2 YYEEEE come from the germline V gene. The CDR3 sequence is 15 residues long. The ends were cut back, 5 bases at V and 5 bases at J, with 19 bases in the middle. This chain's CDR3 is CASSRIDGGNYGYTF. The CDR3 DNA is TGTGCCAGCAGTCGAATCGACGGGGGTAATTATGGCTACACCTTC.

This clonotype was observed a handful of times. V gene TRBV10-3 combines with J gene TRBJ1-2; tentatively, D is TRBD1 (5 bases). V lost 0 bases, J lost 4 bases, and 9 bases lay in between. The CDR3 spans 14 residues. CDR1 and CDR2 from the germline V gene are ENHRY and SYGVKD. In DNA, the CDR3 is TGTGCCATCAGTGAGTCCGGGGCTAGCTATGGCTACACCTTC. Its translation: CAISESGASYGYTF.

This sequence joins TRBV20-1 and TRBJ2-2; 10 positions match TRBD2. The CDR3 runs 15 residues. V lost 2 bases and J lost 7; bases outside the gene matches: 7. From germline, CDR1 is DFQATT and CDR2 SNEGSKA (reference sequence). The CDR3 loop reads CSARPLAGDGGELFF. CDR3 bases: TGCAGTGCTAGACCCCTAGCGGGAGACGGCGGGGAGCTGTTTTTT.

This chain links TRBV4-2 with TRBJ2-1; unclear D gene. The CDR3 contains 14 residues. CDR1 is LGHNA and CDR2 is YNFKEQ in the germline V gene. Between the trimmed V and J ends, which lost 0 bases and 6 bases, there was a span of 9 bases. For the CDR3, the DNA is TGTGCCAGCAGCCAAGACATGGCCGGCAATGAGCAGTTCTTC. This codes for CASSQDMAGNEQFF.

The genes are TRBV7-2 and TRBJ2-1; 9 bases are a match to TRBD2. V shed 5 bases and J 0 bases; nucleotides not matched to a gene: 14. Germline CDR1 reads SGHTA; CDR2 reads FQGNSA. This CDR3 has 19 amino acids. CDR3 DNA: TGTGCCAGCAGCCCGTGGGGTCTTAGCGGGAGAGCCTCCTACAATGAGCAGTTCTTC. This translates into CASSPWGLSGRASYNEQFF.

This chain uses TRBV20-1 with TRBJ2-1, with 12 bases matching TRBD2. In germline, CDR1 is DFQATT, CDR2 SNEGSKA (reference sequence). V shed 1 base, J shed 6 bases, and the junction held 10 bases outside the gene matches. The CDR3 runs 17 residues. The CDR3 loop is CSARGGLAGRGINEQFF. The CDR3 bases are TGCAGTGCTAGAGGAGGACTAGCGGGAAGAGGGATCAATGAGCAGTTCTTC.

The chain recombines TRBV20-1 with TRBJ1-2; perhaps TRBD1 as D (5 bases). CDR3 length: 13 amino acids. In germline, CDR1 is DFQATT, CDR2 SNEGSKA (reference sequence). The V end was cut by 4 bases, the J end by 4 bases, with 13 bases between. Here the CDR3 reads CSATRDAGYGYTF. The CDR3 nucleotides are TGCAGTGCTACTCGGGACGCCGGCTATGGCTACACCTTC.

This clonotype occurred once. The J gene is TRBJ1-2, the V gene TRBV29-1; the D gene is possibly TRBD1 (5 bases). The length of the CDR3 is 13 residues. Deletions cut 3 bases from V and 2 bases from J, with 10 bases between. Looked up from germline, CDR1 is SQVTM and CDR2 is ANQGSEA. The CDR3 DNA is TGCAGCGTTGAGGAGGGACCCAACTATGGCTACACCTTC. Residues: CSVEEGPNYGYTF.

This clonotype appeared a single time. CDR3 amino acids: CATSTDRGMNTEAFF. CDR3 DNA: TGTGCCACCAGCACGGACAGGGGCATGAACACTGAAGCTTTCTTT. The V and J genes are TRBV15 and TRBJ1-1, with 9 nucleotides matching TRBD1. V was pared by 4 bases and J by 0 bases, with 3 bases of the junction left unmatched. From germline, CDR1 is LNHNV and CDR2 YYDKDF (reference sequence). The CDR3 loop spans 15 amino acids.